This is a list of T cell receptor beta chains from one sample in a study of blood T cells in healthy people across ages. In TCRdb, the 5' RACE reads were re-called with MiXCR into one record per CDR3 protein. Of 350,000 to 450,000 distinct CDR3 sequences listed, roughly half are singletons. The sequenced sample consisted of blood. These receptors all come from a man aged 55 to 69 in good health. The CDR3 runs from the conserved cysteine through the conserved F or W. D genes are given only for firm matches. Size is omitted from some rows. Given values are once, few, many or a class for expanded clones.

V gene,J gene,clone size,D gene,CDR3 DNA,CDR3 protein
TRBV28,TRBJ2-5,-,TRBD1,TGTGCCAGCGGTTCGGGACAGGCCGAAGAGACCCAGTACTTC,CASGSGQAEETQYF
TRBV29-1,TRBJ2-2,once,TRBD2,TGCAGCGTTGTGGCGGGAGCCGGGGAGCTGTTTTTT,CSVVAGAGELFF
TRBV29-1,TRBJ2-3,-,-,TGCAGCGCCGGGGTGGGGAGGATAGGTACGCAGTATTTT,CSAGVGRIGTQYF
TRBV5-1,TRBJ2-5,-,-,TGCGCCAGCAGCTTTCAGGGACGCCAAGAGACCCAGTACTTC,CASSFQGRQETQYF
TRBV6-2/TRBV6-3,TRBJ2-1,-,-,TGTGCCAGCAGTCCCCACACGCCGAGCTCCTACAATGAGCAGTTCTTC,CASSPHTPSSYNEQFF
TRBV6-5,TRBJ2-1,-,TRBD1,TGTGCCAGCAGTTACTGGGACAGGGGAAGTGAGCAGTTCTTC,CASSYWDRGSEQFF
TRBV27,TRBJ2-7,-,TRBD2,TGTGCCAGCAGTCCCGGGGCGGGAGTTGTCCACGAGCAGTACTTC,CASSPGAGVVHEQYF
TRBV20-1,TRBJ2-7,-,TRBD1,TGCAGTGCTAGAGCCGCGTTGGACAGGTTGGACGAGCAGTACTTC,CSARAALDRLDEQYF
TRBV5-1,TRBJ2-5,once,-,TGCGCCAGCAGCGTGGGGCGGACGCAAGAGACCCAGTACTTC,CASSVGRTQETQYF
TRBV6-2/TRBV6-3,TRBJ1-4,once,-,TGTGCCAGCAGTTACTCATCCCCGTCCGCAACTAATGAAAAACTGTTTTTT,CASSYSSPSATNEKLFF
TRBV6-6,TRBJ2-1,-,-,TGTGCCAGCAGTTACTTCAGCAGAGATGAGCAGTTCTTC,CASSYFSRDEQFF
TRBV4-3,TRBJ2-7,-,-,TGCGCCAGCAGCCAAGAGGTGAGGTTTGGACAGTCCTACGAGCAGTACTTC,CASSQEVRFGQSYEQYF
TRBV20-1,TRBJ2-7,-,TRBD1,TGCAGTGCTAGAGTGGGACAGTTCTACGAGCAGTACTTC,CSARVGQFYEQYF
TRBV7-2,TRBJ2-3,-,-,TGTGCCAGCAGCAAGTCCCGGGACTTGGGAGATACGCAGTATTTT,CASSKSRDLGDTQYF
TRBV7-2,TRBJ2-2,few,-,TGTGCCAGCAGCTTAGAGGACGTCACCGGGGAGCTGTTTTTT,CASSLEDVTGELFF
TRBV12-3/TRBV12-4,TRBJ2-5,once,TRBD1,TGTGCCAGCAGTACGACAGGGGATGAGACCCAGTACTTC,CASSTTGDETQYF
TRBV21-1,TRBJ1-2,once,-,TGTGCCAGCAGCAAAAGAGCGGGGACAGGGCAGTATGGCTACACCTTC,CASSKRAGTGQYGYTF
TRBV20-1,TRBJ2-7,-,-,TGCAGTGCCTCAAAGGGCTCCTACGAGCAGTACTTC,CSASKGSYEQYF
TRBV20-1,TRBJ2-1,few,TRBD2,TGCAGTGCTAGACTAGCGGGAGGAAATGAGCAGTTCTTC,CSARLAGGNEQFF
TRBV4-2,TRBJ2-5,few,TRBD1,TGTGCCAGCAGCCAAAAACTGGACAGGGGAGAGACCCAGTACTTC,CASSQKLDRGETQYF